Listed below are T cell receptor beta chains from one sample, sequenced in a study of T cell repertoires in cytomegalovirus infection. TCRdb reprocessed the reads with MiXCR, giving one entry per CDR3 protein. The data contain around 290,000 distinct CDR3 sequences, around 25% of them singletons. Sequenced material: PBMCs. The receptors come from a human donor in good health (CMV status not recorded). Some clones in this sample may be carry-over from other donors' samples. Both conserved end residues are trimmed from each CDR3. A D gene is named only where the DNA matches it firmly. Clone size appears in some rows only: once, few, many, or a class for an expanded clone.

size | D | V | CDR3
. | . | TRBV29-1 | IAGEITEAF
many | . | TRBV7-2 | ASSLEVAKAGEQF
few | . | TRBV2 | ASSETAPLH
many | TRBD1 | TRBV7-6 | ASSLGTGITYNEQF
. | . | TRBV5-1 | ASSRGTPWDEQF
. | . | TRBV28 | ASSFPGRGYEQY
. | . | TRBV2 | ASSELATNEQF
many | TRBD2 | TRBV7-8 | ASSFNAGARETQY
few | TRBD2 | TRBV7-4 | ASIRIAGVNEQF
. | . | TRBV20-1 | SATGNNEQF
many | . | TRBV7-6 | ASSRADSYYEQY
many | TRBD2 | TRBV7-2 | ASTPGLAGGLYNEQF
many | TRBD2 | TRBV7-2 | ASSLTSGRALDEQY
. | . | TRBV11-2 | ASSLERGRGYGYT
. | . | TRBV14 | ASSQGGDTQY
few | . | TRBV11-2 | ASSFTDAYNEQF